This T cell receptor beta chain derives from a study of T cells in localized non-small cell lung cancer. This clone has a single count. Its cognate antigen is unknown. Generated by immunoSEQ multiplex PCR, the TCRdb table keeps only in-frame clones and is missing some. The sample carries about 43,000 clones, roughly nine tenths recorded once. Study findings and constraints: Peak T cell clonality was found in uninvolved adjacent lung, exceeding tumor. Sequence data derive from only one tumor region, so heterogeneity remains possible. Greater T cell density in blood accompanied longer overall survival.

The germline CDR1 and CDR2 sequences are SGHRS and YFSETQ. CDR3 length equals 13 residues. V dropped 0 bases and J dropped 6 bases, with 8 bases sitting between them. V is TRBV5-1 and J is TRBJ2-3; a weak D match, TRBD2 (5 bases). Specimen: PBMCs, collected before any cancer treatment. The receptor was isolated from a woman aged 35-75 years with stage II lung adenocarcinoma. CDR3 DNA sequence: TGCGCCAGCAGCTTGGCTTGGGAGGATACGCAGTATTTT. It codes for CASSLAWEDTQYF. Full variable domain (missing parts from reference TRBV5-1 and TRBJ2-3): KAGVTQTPRYLIKTRGQQVTLSCSPISGHRSVSWYQQTPGQGLQFLFEYFSETQRNKGNFPGRFSGRQFSNSRSEMNVSTLELGDSALYLCASSLAWEDTQYFGPGTRLTVL.